The rows below give T cell receptor beta chains drawn from one sample of a study of T cell responses to AZD1222 COVID-19 vaccine. The protocol was immunoSEQ multiplex PCR, while the TCRdb copy is restricted to in-frame clones and leaves out a portion. This table holds about 73,000 clones, around 88% found once. The specimen comprised peripheral blood, sampled on day 0 of AZD1222 vaccination. Receptor source: an adult in good health. Each CDR3 is given with its conserved first and last residue. The D gene is left open where the match is weak. Size is omitted from some rows. Given values are once, few, many or a class for expanded clones.

v_call,j_call,clone_size,d_call,cdr3_nt,cdr3_aa
TRBV30,TRBJ2-7,.,.,TGTGCCTTGGGACCTCGGCACTTC,CALGPRHF
TRBV2,TRBJ1-2,.,.,TGTGCCAGCAGTGATGTCGGTTTAATGTCTCAGGACTATGGCTACACCTTC,CASSDVGLMSQDYGYTF
TRBV5-1,TRBJ2-7,.,.,TGCGCCAGCAGCTTGGGGTCCTCCTACGAGCAGTACTTC,CASSLGSSYEQYF
TRBV19,TRBJ2-2,.,.,TGTGCCAGTAACAAGCGGGCGAACACCGGGGAGCTGTTTTTT,CASNKRANTGELFF
TRBV4-1,TRBJ1-6,.,TRBD1,TGCGCCAGCAGCCCTGACAGGGGGGTACCCCTCCACTTT,CASSPDRGVPLHF
TRBV4-1,TRBJ2-1,.,.,TGCGCCAGCAGCCCCCAGCGGTACTACAATGAGCAGTTCTTC,CASSPQRYYNEQFF
TRBV30,TRBJ2-3,.,.,TGTGCCTGGAATCCCCAGGGGGATACGCAGTATTTT,CAWNPQGDTQYF
TRBV11-2,TRBJ2-7,.,TRBD1,TGTGCCAGCAGCCTGTTGGAAGGACAGGGAACCTACGAGCAGTACTTC,CASSLLEGQGTYEQYF
TRBV14,TRBJ2-1,.,TRBD2,TGTGCCAGCAGCCAAGATTGGTCGGGGGGGCAGTTCTTC,CASSQDWSGGQFF
TRBV19,TRBJ1-5,.,.,TGTGCCAGTAGTATCTTGGGCGGGAGCAATCAGCCCCAGCATTTT,CASSILGGSNQPQHF
TRBV6-5,TRBJ1-2,.,.,TGTGCCAGCAGAGCCGGGGGCACCTATGGCTACACCTTC,CASRAGGTYGYTF
TRBV5-4,TRBJ2-2,few,.,TGTGCCAGCAGCTGGACCGAAGGCAGGGAGCTGTTTTTT,CASSWTEGRELFF
TRBV2,TRBJ1-1,.,.,TGTGCCAGCAGGTGGGGGAACACTGAAGCTTTCTTT,CASRWGNTEAFF
TRBV18,TRBJ2-7,.,.,TGTGCCAGCTCACCCGCCCTAGAACCTTACGAGCAGTACTTC,CASSPALEPYEQYF
TRBV4-2,TRBJ2-7,.,TRBD2,TGTGCCAGCAGCCAAGGGACTAGCGGGGGAGACGAGCAGTACTTC,CASSQGTSGGDEQYF
TRBV4-3,TRBJ2-1,.,.,TGCGCCAGCAGCAAAAGTGCTAGGTCCCCGGGGGATGAGCAGTTCTTC,CASSKSARSPGDEQFF